The 24 T cell receptor beta chains presented below share a single source sample, sequenced in a study of T-cell reconstitution after alpha-beta-depleted transplantation in children. Using unique molecular identifiers, the investigators prepared the TCRbeta library. From the PCR reads, TCRdb called clonotypes with MiXCR, one entry per CDR3 protein. This table has about 500,000 distinct CDR3 sequences, 32% appearing once. The material sequenced was PBMCs from the stem cell graft donor, taken from the stem cell graft. The receptors stem from a human donor who donated a stem cell graft to a child with aplastic anemia.

The CDR3 region has the DNA TGTGCCAGCAGCTGGGAGGGGCTAGCGGGACCATACTACGAGCAGTACTTC. The encoded protein is CASSWEGLAGPYYEQYF. The chain couples TRBV11-2 to TRBJ2-7; the match to TRBD2 covers 9 bases. CDR3 size: 17 residues. Germline trimming cut 4 bases from V and 3 bases from J; bases unmatched to any gene: 13. In germline, CDR1 is SGHAT, CDR2 FQNNGV.

This clonotype was seen at least ten times. The chain employs TRBV12-3 or TRBV12-4 and TRBJ2-4; perhaps D is TRBD1 or TRBD2 (5 bases each). V dropped 5 bases and J dropped 0 bases, with 17 bases sitting between them. This CDR3 spans 17 amino acids. The CDR3 nucleotides are TGTGCCAGCAGTCTCAGAGGGGCGATATTAGCCAAAAACATTCAGTACTTC. Translation gives CASSLRGAILAKNIQYF.

This clonotype was picked up many times. The chain uses TRBV12-3 or TRBV12-4 and TRBJ2-1; 7 positions match TRBD2. Trimming at V came to 5 bases and at J to 9 bases, leaving 7 bases not matched to a gene. The CDR3 totals 13 residues. This chain's CDR3 is CASSTSGGSEQFF. The CDR3 nucleotides are TGTGCCAGCAGTACCTCGGGGGGAAGTGAGCAGTTCTTC.

There are many counts of this clonotype. The V call is TRBV6-4, the J call TRBJ2-1; D is perhaps TRBD1 or TRBD2 (5 bases each). V lost 0 bases, J lost 10 bases, and 10 bases lay in between. CDR3 size: 13 residues. Germline CDR1 and CDR2: MRHNA and SNTAGT. This CDR3 reads CASSDSGRGEQFF. CDR3 nucleotides: TGTGCCAGCAGTGACTCGGGACGTGGGGAGCAGTTCTTC.

The V call is TRBV20-1, the J call TRBJ2-3; tentative D call: TRBD2 (6 bases). The germline V gene encodes CDR1 DFQATT and CDR2 SNEGSKA (reference sequence). Trimming took off 5 bases at V and 8 bases at J, with 11 bases between the two ends. The CDR3 covers 11 residues. The CDR3 protein is CSAPTSGTQYF. CDR3 bases: TGCAGTGCTCCGACTAGTGGTACGCAGTATTTT.

The V gene is TRBV7-2, the J gene TRBJ2-7; TRBD2 aligns across 8 bases. Germline V CDR1 and CDR2: SGHTA, FQGNSA. The CDR3 is 15 amino acids. With V trimmed by 4 bases and J by 7 bases, 12 bases remained unmatched. The CDR3 region is CASSSGLVTQGEQYF. The CDR3, as DNA: TGTGCCAGCAGCTCGGGACTAGTTACGCAGGGGGAGCAGTACTTC. Full variable domain (remainder filled in from reference TRBV7-2 and TRBJ2-7): GAGVSQSPSNKVTEKGKDVELRCDPISGHTALYWYRQSLGQGLEFLIYFQGNSAPDKSGLPSDRFSAERTGGSVSTLTIQRTQQEDSAVYLCASSSGLVTQGEQYFGPGTRLTVT.

The table lists this clonotype with a few counts. This chain links TRBV27 with TRBJ2-5, with 10 positions matching TRBD2. Per germline, CDR1 MNHEY and CDR2 SMNVEV (reference sequence). This CDR3 contains 15 residues. V shed 5 bases and J 2 bases; nucleotides not matched to a gene: 5. The CDR3 nucleotides are TGTGCCAGCAGTACCGGGACTAGCGCTCAAGAGACCCAGTACTTC. Residues: CASSTGTSAQETQYF.

The rearrangement joins TRBV7-2 to TRBJ1-1; D gene unclear. The CDR3 covers 15 residues. V dropped 1 base and J dropped 0 bases, with 9 bases sitting between them. Germline V gene data show CDR1 as SGHTA and CDR2 as FQGNSA. Written as DNA, the CDR3 is TGTGCCAGCAGCTTAGGGACCTGGGTGAACACTGAAGCTTTCTTT. It is translated as CASSLGTWVNTEAFF.

This clonotype occurred a few times. The V and J genes are TRBV10-3 and TRBJ2-1, with 7 positions matching TRBD2. Germline V gene sequence: CDR1 ENHRY, CDR2 SYGVKD. Germline trimming cut 6 bases from V and 2 bases from J; bases unmatched to any gene: 4. The CDR3 length is 14 residues. The CDR3 spells CAISGLGPYNEQFF. CDR3 nucleotide sequence: TGTGCCATCAGCGGACTAGGCCCCTACAATGAGCAGTTCTTC.

This clonotype was observed a handful of times. The chain couples TRBV12-3 or TRBV12-4 to TRBJ1-2; perhaps TRBD1 as D (5 bases). The CDR3 extends over 15 amino acids. V was shortened by 6 bases and J by 6 bases, with 20 bases between the two germline ends. The CDR3 spells CASSDEPGGRDGYTF. CDR3 bases: TGTGCCAGCAGCGATGAGCCGGGGGGAAGGGATGGCTACACCTTC.

J is TRBJ1-1 and V is TRBV28, with D perhaps TRBD1 (5 bases). Germline CDR1 reads MDHEN; CDR2 reads SYDVKM. V lost 5 bases, J lost 1 base, and 11 bases lay in between. The CDR3 loop spans 14 amino acids. CDR3 bases: TGTGCCAGCAGTCGGGGCGGGCAGAACACTGAAGCTTTCTTT. This codes for CASSRGGQNTEAFF.

The chain has TRBV11-3 and TRBJ2-5; D unclear. This CDR3 region has 13 residues. CDR1 and CDR2 from the germline V gene are SGHNT and YENEEA. V lost 6 bases and J 3 bases, leaving 11 bases between the germline ends. The CDR3 protein is CASSYFREETQYF. As DNA, the CDR3 is TGTGCCAGCAGTTATTTCCGCGAAGAGACCCAGTACTTC.

The chain has TRBV27 and TRBJ1-5, with D tentatively TRBD1 (5 bases). Per germline, CDR1 MNHEY and CDR2 SMNVEV (reference sequence). Trimming cost V 7 bases and J 3 bases, with 13 bases left between them. The CDR3 is 14 residues long. Here the CDR3 reads CASTRGGTNQPQHF. CDR3 nucleotides: TGTGCCAGCACCCGGGGGGGAACCAATCAGCCCCAGCATTTT.

Only a few counts were recorded for this clonotype. The chain has TRBV20-1 and TRBJ2-2; the match to TRBD1 covers 8 bases. Trimming removed 6 bases from V and 7 bases from J; junction bases left unmatched: 7. CDR3 size: 13 residues. Per germline, CDR1 DFQATT and CDR2 SNEGSKA (reference sequence). The DNA of the CDR3 is TGCAGTGCAGTGACAGGGGCTGGCGGGGAGCTGTTTTTT. Amino acids: CSAVTGAGGELFF.

The V gene is TRBV6-5, the J gene TRBJ2-5; TRBD2 aligns across 10 bases. The CDR3 spans 16 residues. J gave up 5 bases and V 3 bases, and 9 bases lay outside the gene matches. The germline gives CDR1 MNHEY, CDR2 SVGAGI. CDR3 amino acids: CASSYSVTAGGETQYF. The CDR3 DNA follows: TGTGCCAGCAGTTATTCTGTTACAGCGGGGGGGGAGACCCAGTACTTC.

The chain couples TRBV5-6 to TRBJ2-2, with TRBD2 identical over 10 bases. The CDR3 has 20 amino acids. After removal of 0 bases from V and 6 bases from J, the junction contained 17 bases not matched to a gene. Germline CDR1 reads SGHDT; CDR2 reads YYEEEE. The CDR3 loop reads CASSLASIELAGFDSGELFF. CDR3 bases: TGTGCCAGCAGCTTGGCCTCGATAGAACTAGCGGGATTCGATTCCGGGGAGCTGTTTTTT.

This chain joins TRBV7-9 and TRBJ2-3; 8 positions agree with TRBD1. The V segment lost 7 bases and the J segment 5 bases; nucleotides outside the gene matches: 8. Germline loops: CDR1 SEHNR, CDR2 FQNEAQ (reference sequence). This CDR3 has 14 residues. CDR3 in DNA: TGTGCCAGCACCAGAGTGGACAGGGTAGATACGCAGTATTTT. Translation gives CASTRVDRVDTQYF. Full variable domain (rest looked up from reference TRBV7-9 and TRBJ2-3): DTGVSQNPRHKITKRGQNVTFRCDPISEHNRLYWYRQTLGQGPEFLTYFQNEAQLEKSRLLSDRFSAERPKGSFSTLEIQRTEQGDSAMYLCASTRVDRVDTQYFGPGTRLTVL.

This clonotype turned up a few times. V and J are TRBV5-1 and TRBJ1-6; D is possibly TRBD1 (6 bases). The length of the CDR3 is 14 residues. Between the trimmed V and J ends, which lost 4 bases and 7 bases, there was a span of 12 bases. CDR1 is SGHRS, CDR2 YFSETQ, per germline. CDR3 loop: CASSLGTSNSPLHF. The CDR3 DNA sequence: TGCGCCAGCAGCCTCGGGACATCCAATTCACCCCTCCACTTT. The entire variable domain, with the rest obtained from reference TRBV5-1 and TRBJ1-6, is as follows: KAGVTQTPRYLIKTRGQQVTLSCSPISGHRSVSWYQQTPGQGLQFLFEYFSETQRNKGNFPGRFSGRQFSNSRSEMNVSTLELGDSALYLCASSLGTSNSPLHFGNGTRLTVT.

CDR3 region: CSVQARGTGELFF. The CDR3 nucleotides are TGCAGCGTGCAAGCCCGGGGCACCGGGGAGCTGTTTTTT. This chain uses TRBV29-1 with TRBJ2-2, with D possibly being TRBD2 (5 bases). The V gene's germline CDR1 is SQVTM and CDR2 ANQGSEA. The V end lost 6 bases, the J end lost 4 bases, and 12 bases lay between the germline ends. The CDR3 has 13 residues.

This clonotype was detected many times. The rearrangement joins TRBV12-3 or TRBV12-4 to TRBJ2-1; D may be TRBD2 (6 bases). V lost 3 bases and J 9 bases, leaving 9 bases between the germline ends. There are 12 residues in the CDR3. In DNA, the CDR3 is TGTGCCAGCAGTTTGGGAGGAGCTGAGCAGTTCTTC. Translation: CASSLGGAEQFF.

The rearrangement links TRBV4-3 to TRBJ2-1, with a weak D call TRBD1 (5 bases). V lost 4 bases, J lost 8 bases, and 12 bases lay in between. CDR1 and CDR2 from the germline V gene are LGHNA and YSLEER. This CDR3 is 13 amino acids long. The CDR3 coding sequence is TGCGCCAGCAGCCTTTTGGGGCAGGATGAGCAGTTCTTC. This codes for CASSLLGQDEQFF.

This clonotype was seen only a few times. The chain joins TRBV20-1 to TRBJ1-3; D not resolved. The V end was cut by 3 bases, the J end by 0 bases, with 9 bases between. The CDR3 sequence is 14 residues long. Germline V gives CDR1 DFQATT, CDR2 SNEGSKA (reference sequence). The CDR3 coding sequence is TGCAGTGCTAGTGGCGGTTACTCTGGAAACACCATATATTTT. It is translated as CSASGGYSGNTIYF.

CDR3 coding DNA: TGCAGTGCCAATGCCGGGACAGGCTATGGCGAGCCCCAGCATTTT. Amino acids: CSANAGTGYGEPQHF. The chain recombines TRBV20-1 with TRBJ1-5, with TRBD1 matching 8 bases. Looked up from germline, CDR1 is DFQATT and CDR2 is SNEGSKA (reference sequence). The CDR3 has 15 residues. V dropped 6 bases and J dropped 8; count of bases not matched to a gene: 15.

This clonotype was counted a few times. The genes are TRBV12-3 or TRBV12-4 and TRBJ2-1; a possible D gene is TRBD2 (6 bases). This CDR3 is built from 15 residues. The V gene lost 5 bases and the J gene lost 9 bases, with 20 bases spanning the gap. Here the CDR3 DNA reads TGTGCCAGCAGTCAAACCCGGGACTTAGACACTGAGCAGTTCTTC. Protein: CASSQTRDLDTEQFF.